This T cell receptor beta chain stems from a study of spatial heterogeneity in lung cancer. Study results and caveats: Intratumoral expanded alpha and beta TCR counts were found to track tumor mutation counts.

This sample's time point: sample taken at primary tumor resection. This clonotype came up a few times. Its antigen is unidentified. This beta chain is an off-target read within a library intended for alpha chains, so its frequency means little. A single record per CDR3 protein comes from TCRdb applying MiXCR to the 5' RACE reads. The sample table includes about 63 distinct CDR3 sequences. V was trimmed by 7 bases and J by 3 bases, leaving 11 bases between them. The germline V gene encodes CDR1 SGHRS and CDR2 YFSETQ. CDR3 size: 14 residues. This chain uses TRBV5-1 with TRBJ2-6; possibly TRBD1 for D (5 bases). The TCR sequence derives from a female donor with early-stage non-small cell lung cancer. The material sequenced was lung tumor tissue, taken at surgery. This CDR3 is CASGRESGANVLTF. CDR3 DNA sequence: TGCGCCAGCGGCAGGGAAAGTGGGGCCAACGTCCTGACTTTC.